This T cell receptor (beta chain) came from a study of monozygotic twins with inflammatory bowel disease. The study, taken as a whole, reports: Varying immunosuppressive regimens may have increased patient repertoire variability. Against healthy co-twins, IBD patients had lower TCRbeta diversity (measured by inverse Simpson).

From roughly 3,300 ng of total RNA, each TCR library was prepared. Using eight separate reactions per sample, the authors generated cDNA. From its re-call of the 5' RACE reads, TCRdb lists each CDR3 protein once, without DNA. Recorded here are about 440,000 distinct CDR3 sequences; the top ten clones represent about 2.2%. A remark on this clonotype: What it binds is not known.

CDR1 is SEHNR, CDR2 FQNEAQ, per germline (reference sequence). The CDR3 runs to 14 residues. The chain uses TRBV7-9 and TRBJ1-1; TCRdb returns TRBD1, unconfirmable since there is no DNA. The clonotype comes from a human donor with ulcerative colitis or Crohn's disease, or a healthy co-twin of an affected twin (not recorded which). Specimen: blood. The chain's CDR3 is CASSLTGYDTEAFF.